This TCR beta chain was found in a study of blood T cell repertoires in COVID-19. Study information: Collection of acute and convalescent COVID-19 samples took place in the United States, Italy and Spain.

Using immunoSEQ multiplex PCR, the repertoire was profiled, and TCRdb retains in-frame clones only, with some absent. The sample carries under 170,000 clones, about 86% recorded once. Germline CDR1 reads GTSNPN; CDR2 reads SVGIG (reference sequence). V was cut by 4 bases and J by 4 bases, with 13 bases left in between. The CDR3 is 13 residues long. This chain joins TRBV30 and TRBJ1-2, with a tentative D call TRBD1 (6 bases). This sequence originates from a man between 65 and 79 years old with acute or convalescent COVID-19. The sequenced material came from peripheral blood. CDR3 sequence (DNA): TGTGCCTGGAAGAGGGGGGGCGGCTATGGCTACACCTTC. Its protein is CAWKRGGGYGYTF. The whole variable domain, remainder taken from reference TRBV30 and TRBJ1-2, is SQTIHQWPATLVQPVGSPLSLECTVEGTSNPNLYWYRQAAGRGLQLLFYSVGIGQISSEVPQNLSASRPQDRQFILSSKKLLLSDSGFYLCAWKRGGGYGYTFGSGTRLTVV.